This TCR beta chain was identified in a study of CD4 T cells in relation to SARS-CoV-2 and coronaviruses. Details on this clone: Its specificity is unknown.

V shed 1 base and J shed 5 bases, with 11 bases lying between them. The germline V gene encodes CDR1 PRHDT and CDR2 FYEKMQ (reference sequence). The CDR3 length is 14 residues. Sequencing used immunoSEQ multiplex PCR; TCRdb keeps in-frame clones, though not all of them. This sample has about 65,000 clones; approximately 87% occur once, and the top ten carry more than 1.5%. Unexposed donor CD4+ T cells date from about 2010-2019, before the COVID-19 pandemic. Naive and memory CD4+ T cells were separated from cryopreserved PBMCs. Points from the study as a whole: Each donor contributed either pre-pandemic or post-infection samples, not both. Roughly three fifths of donors had memory CD4+ clonotypes crossrecognizing SARS-CoV-2 and common cold coronavirus spike. Monoreactive clones expanded significantly more to SARS-CoV-2 than crossreactive clones did.

The receptor comes from a human donor in good health. This sequence joins TRBV13 and TRBJ1-1; D is possibly TRBD1 (5 bases). The sequencing input was memory CD4+ T cells from PBMCs. The CDR3 sequence is CASSLAGVETEAFF. CDR3 sequence (DNA): TGTGCCAGCAGCTTAGCGGGGGTAGAAACTGAAGCTTTCTTT.